One and the same sample provided the 29 T cell receptor beta chains below, sequenced in a study of control samples from healthy donors and cancer patients. Measured with immunoSEQ multiplex PCR; TCRdb has only the in-frame clones, and not every one. The sample shows over 150,000 clones, approximately 94% of them seen only once. The sequenced material came from PBMCs. The receptors originated from a man between 60 and 75 years old with colorectal cancer.

This chain connects TRBV2 to TRBJ2-7; D unresolved. Trimming removed 3 bases from V and 3 bases from J, with 15 bases in between. There are 15 residues in the CDR3. The V gene's germline CDR1 is SNHLY and CDR2 FYNNEI. CDR3 DNA sequence: TGTGCCAGCAGTGATGCCAGCCTCTCTCGCTACGAGCAGTACTTC. It yields the protein CASSDASLSRYEQYF.

V usage is TRBV30 and J usage is TRBJ2-1; 7 bases agree with TRBD1. This CDR3 spans 13 amino acids. In germline, CDR1 is GTSNPN, CDR2 SVGIG (reference sequence). V lost 2 bases, J lost 12 bases, and 10 bases stayed unmatched. CDR3 bases: TGTGCCTGGAGTAGACAGGGCCCAGTTGGGCAGTTCTTC. Its protein is CAWSRQGPVGQFF.

This rearrangement joins TRBV7-2 to TRBJ2-1; 9 bases map to TRBD2. The CDR3 runs to 15 residues. Germline V gives CDR1 SGHTA, CDR2 FQGNSA. The ends lost 1 base at V and 7 bases at J; junction bases unmatched: 5. This CDR3 reads CASSLVRGGRNEQFF. CDR3 nucleotide sequence: TGTGCCAGCAGCTTAGTGCGGGGGGGCAGAAATGAGCAGTTCTTC.

This clone was seen a single time. This chain connects TRBV27 to TRBJ2-3; D gene ambiguous. The CDR3 covers 14 residues. Between the trimmed V and J ends, which lost 4 bases and 1 base, there was a span of 9 bases. The germline gives CDR1 MNHEY, CDR2 SMNVEV (reference sequence). The CDR3 DNA reads as TGTGCCAGCAGTTCCCCCCTAGGCACAGATACGCAGTATTTT. Its protein product is CASSSPLGTDTQYF.

The rearrangement joins TRBV2 to TRBJ1-5; TRBD1 aligns across 11 bases. V lost 6 bases, J lost 6 bases, and 1 base stayed unmatched. The CDR3 length is 13 residues. CDR1 is SNHLY and CDR2 is FYNNEI in the germline V gene. The CDR3 is CASRDRGPQPQHF. The CDR3 DNA sequence: TGTGCCAGCAGGGACAGGGGGCCTCAGCCCCAGCATTTT. Complete variable domain (other parts from reference TRBV2 and TRBJ1-5): EPEVTQTPSHQVTQMGQEVILRCVPISNHLYFYWYRQILGQKVEFLVSFYNNEISEKSEIFDDQFSVERPDGSNFTLKIRSTKLEDSAMYFCASRDRGPQPQHFGDGTRLSIL.

V and J are TRBV1 and TRBJ2-7; the DNA was not used to check the table's D call, TRBD2. TRBV1 is assigned pseudogene status. CDR3 length: 19 amino acids. CDR3 sequence (DNA): TGCACCAGCAGCCAAGAACCCGGGACTAGCGGGGGCCCCTCCTACGAGCAGTACTTC. Protein: CTSSQEPGTSGGPSYEQYF.

This chain joins TRBV5-1 and TRBJ2-5; D gene uncertain. Germline V gene lookup returns CDR1 SGHRS and CDR2 YFSETQ. Deletions cut 4 bases from V and 1 base from J, with 8 bases between. The length of the CDR3 is 13 residues. The CDR3 coding sequence is TGCGCCAGCAGCCGTAACCTCCAAGAGACCCAGTACTTC. This translates into CASSRNLQETQYF.

This sequence joins TRBV5-1 and TRBJ2-3; perhaps TRBD1 as D (5 bases). The CDR3 is 15 residues long. Trimming cost V 5 bases and J 1 base, with 14 bases left between them. Per the germline V gene, CDR1 is SGHRS and CDR2 is YFSETQ. The CDR3 is CASRDTVQGTDTQYF. CDR3 nucleotides: TGCGCCAGCAGGGACACTGTACAGGGCACAGATACGCAGTATTTT.

The chain links TRBV11-2 to TRBJ2-7, with 8 bases matching TRBD1. Trimming at V came to 5 bases and at J to 3 bases, leaving 15 bases not matched to a gene. The CDR3 covers 17 residues. Germline-derived CDR1 and CDR2 are SGHAT and FQNNGV. The CDR3 sequence is CASSPDRGNIKNYEQYF. The CDR3 DNA is TGTGCCAGCAGCCCCGACAGGGGCAATATAAAAAACTACGAGCAGTACTTC.

The chain is built from TRBV5-6 and TRBJ2-7; D tentatively reads TRBD1 or TRBD2 (5 bases each). This CDR3 has 14 residues. The germline V and J ends were trimmed by 0 bases and 7 bases, with 14 bases remaining between them. The germline V gene encodes CDR1 SGHDT and CDR2 YYEEEE. The CDR3 region has the DNA TGTGCCAGCAGCTTGGACGGGATCGGGGCAGAGCAGTACTTC. Translating it yields CASSLDGIGAEQYF.

The rearrangement joins TRBV28 to TRBJ1-4; the match to TRBD1 covers 7 bases. The CDR3 spans 14 residues. With 7 bases clipped from V and 4 bases from J, the junction kept 6 bases outside the gene matches. Germline CDR1 reads MDHEN; CDR2 reads SYDVKM. The CDR3 spells CASTPGQLNEKLFF. The CDR3 nucleotides are TGTGCCAGCACCCCGGGACAGCTTAATGAAAAACTGTTTTTT.

This chain links TRBV12-3 or TRBV12-4 with TRBJ1-1; D remains ambiguous. This CDR3 spans 13 amino acids. V gave up 7 bases and J gave up 0 bases, with 9 bases separating them. The CDR3 sequence: CASTAVMNTEAFF. Here the CDR3 DNA reads TGTGCCAGCACTGCTGTTATGAACACTGAAGCTTTCTTT.

This chain connects TRBV19 to TRBJ2-1, with D possibly matching TRBD2 (5 bases). Germline values: CDR1 LNHDA, CDR2 SQIVND (reference sequence). The germline V and J ends were trimmed by 3 bases and 5 bases, with 11 bases remaining between them. CDR3 length: 14 residues. The CDR3 spells CASSISGLDNEQFF. The DNA for the CDR3 is TGTGCCAGTAGTATTTCGGGGTTGGACAATGAGCAGTTCTTC.

V gene TRBV12-3 or TRBV12-4 combines with J gene TRBJ2-1, with 7 positions matching TRBD2. CDR3 length: 13 residues. V dropped 5 bases and J dropped 6; count of bases not matched to a gene: 4. CDR3 region: CASSTSSGNEQFF. The CDR3 DNA is TGTGCCAGCAGTACCTCTAGCGGCAATGAGCAGTTCTTC.

In nucleotides, the CDR3 is TGTGCCAGCAGCTCATTCCGGGACAGGGGTTATGGCTACACCTTC. Its translation is CASSSFRDRGYGYTF. This chain uses TRBV5-8 with TRBJ1-2, with 10 bases identical to TRBD1. V trimming: 3 bases; J trimming: 5 bases; junction bases outside the gene matches: 7. This CDR3 is built from 15 residues. From germline, CDR1 is SGHTS and CDR2 YDEGEE. The variable domain in full, completed from reference TRBV5-8 and TRBJ1-2, reads EAGVTQSPTHLIKTRGQQATLRCSPISGHTSVYWYQQALGLGLQFLLWYDEGEERNRGNFPPRFSGRQFPNYSSELNVNALELEDSALYLCASSSFRDRGYGYTFGSGTRLTVV.

The chain combines TRBV6-2 or TRBV6-3 with TRBJ1-5, with TRBD1 as a possible D gene (6 bases). The CDR3 loop spans 18 amino acids. V was shortened by 5 bases and J by 2 bases, with 22 bases between the two germline ends. Germline-derived CDR1 and CDR2 are MNHEY and SVGEGT. The CDR3 coding sequence is TGTGCCAGCAGTCAGGGGCCAGGGAGTGGGATCGGCAATCAGCCCCAGCATTTT. Its translation is CASSQGPGSGIGNQPQHF.

J is TRBJ1-3 and V is TRBV27; D gene uncertain. This CDR3 spans 16 amino acids. The V gene's germline CDR1 is MNHEY and CDR2 SMNVEV (reference sequence). Trimming left V 3 bases short and J 0 bases short, with 12 bases between. CDR3: CASSFTDPRSGNTIYF. CDR3 bases: TGTGCCAGCAGTTTCACTGATCCCCGCTCTGGAAACACCATATATTTT.

V usage is TRBV6-2 or TRBV6-3 and J usage is TRBJ2-7, with no clear D. CDR3 length: 12 amino acids. CDR1 MNHEY and CDR2 SVGEGT come from the germline V gene. With 6 bases removed from V and 6 bases from J, the gap between germline ends came to 12 bases. This CDR3 is CASSPRMREQYF. The DNA of the CDR3 is TGTGCCAGCAGCCCTCGGATGCGCGAGCAGTACTTC.

On this clone itself: Other DNA sequences in the sample encode the same CDR3. Here the CDR3 reads CASSPWDRRSGNTIYF. The CDR3 DNA sequence: TGTGCCAGCTCACCGTGGGACCGTCGCTCTGGAAACACCATATATTTT. The J gene is TRBJ1-3, the V gene TRBV18; D is perhaps TRBD1 (5 bases). The CDR3 sequence is 16 residues long. V lost 3 bases to trimming and J lost 0 bases, with 12 bases between them. The germline V gene encodes CDR1 KGHSH and CDR2 LQKENI.

The V gene is TRBV5-4, the J gene TRBJ2-5, with 11 bases fitting TRBD2. This CDR3 has 14 residues. V trimming: 5 bases; J trimming: 4 bases; junction bases outside the gene matches: 4. From germline, CDR1 is SGHNT and CDR2 YYREEE (reference sequence). The CDR3 DNA follows: TGTGCCAGCAGTTCCACTAGCGGGGGAGAGACCCAGTACTTC. Translation gives CASSSTSGGETQYF. The whole variable domain, remainder taken from reference TRBV5-4 and TRBJ2-5, is ETGVTQSPTHLIKTRGQQVTLRCSSQSGHNTVSWYQQALGQGPQFIFQYYREEENGRGNFPPRFSGLQFPNYSSELNVNALELDDSALYLCASSSTSGGETQYFGPGTRLLVL.

Concerning this clone: Other DNA sequences in this specimen translate into the identical CDR3. The V gene is TRBV5-1, the J gene TRBJ2-7; TRBD2 agrees at 14 bases. This CDR3 has 15 residues. Per germline, CDR1 SGHRS and CDR2 YFSETQ. Germline trimming cut 5 bases from V and 6 bases from J; bases unmatched to any gene: 7. DNA for the CDR3: TGCGCCAGCAGTCTGACTAGCGGGGGGGCCATCGAGCAGTACTTC. Amino acids: CASSLTSGGAIEQYF. The whole variable domain, remainder taken from reference TRBV5-1 and TRBJ2-7, is KAGVTQTPRYLIKTRGQQVTLSCSPISGHRSVSWYQQTPGQGLQFLFEYFSETQRNKGNFPGRFSGRQFSNSRSEMNVSTLELGDSALYLCASSLTSGGAIEQYFGPGTRLTVT.

The DNA for the CDR3 is TGTGCCAGCAGCCGTTATACTGGAAACACCATATATTTT. This gives the protein CASSRYTGNTIYF. The chain is built from TRBV11-2 and TRBJ1-3; the D is unclear. Germline lookup yields CDR1 SGHAT and CDR2 FQNNGV. The CDR3 totals 13 residues. V was shortened by 5 bases and J by 2 bases, with 7 bases between the two germline ends.

This sequence joins TRBV7-9 and TRBJ2-1, with 7 bases matching TRBD1. Germline values: CDR1 SEHNR, CDR2 FQNEAQ (reference sequence). With V trimmed by 4 bases and J by 3 bases, 12 bases remained unmatched. The CDR3 is 17 residues long. CDR3 sequence reads: CASSWWAGGILYNEQFF. In DNA form, the CDR3 reads TGTGCCAGCAGCTGGTGGGCAGGGGGTATCCTCTACAATGAGCAGTTCTTC.

This sequence joins TRBV5-1 and TRBJ2-1; 8 bases are shared with TRBD1. V was pared by 6 bases and J by 10 bases, with 12 bases of the junction left unmatched. The germline CDR1 and CDR2 sequences are SGHRS and YFSETQ. The CDR3 consists of 14 residues. The DNA for the CDR3 is TGCGCCAGCACTCGGACAGGGTATGTCTACGAGCAGTTCTTC. Protein product: CASTRTGYVYEQFF.

This chain uses TRBV7-2 with TRBJ1-5; no firm D call. Germline CDR1 and CDR2: SGHTA and FQGNSA. The CDR3 has 14 residues. The V and J ends lost 3 bases and 3 bases respectively, with 9 bases between them. The CDR3 DNA reads TGTGCCAGCAGCTTGGCGGGTTCCAATCAGCCCCAGCATTTT. It yields the protein CASSLAGSNQPQHF. Filled out from reference TRBV7-2 and TRBJ1-5, the complete variable domain reads GAGVSQSPSNKVTEKGKDVELRCDPISGHTALYWYRQSLGQGLEFLIYFQGNSAPDKSGLPSDRFSAERTGGSVSTLTIQRTQQEDSAVYLCASSLAGSNQPQHFGDGTRLSIL.

V gene TRBV6-2 or TRBV6-3 combines with J gene TRBJ2-3; D remains unclear. The V end lost 0 bases, the J end lost 2 bases, and 12 bases lay between the germline ends. Germline V gene sequence: CDR1 MNHEY, CDR2 SVGEGT. The CDR3 length is 16 residues. CDR3 amino acids: CASSYSGSSFTDTQYF. CDR3 DNA sequence: TGTGCCAGCAGTTACTCCGGCAGTAGTTTCACAGATACGCAGTATTTT.

The chain combines TRBV7-9 with TRBJ2-3; D is uncertain. Germline V gene lookup returns CDR1 SEHNR and CDR2 FQNEAQ (reference sequence). The length of the CDR3 is 10 residues. The germline V and J ends were trimmed by 5 bases and 3 bases, with 0 bases remaining between them. In nucleotides, the CDR3 is TGTGCCAGCAGCACAGATACGCAGTATTTT. Its protein product is CASSTDTQYF.

The chain is built from TRBV14 and TRBJ2-2, with 10 nucleotides matching TRBD2. Germline values: CDR1 SGHDN, CDR2 FVKESK. CDR3 length: 18 residues. With V trimmed by 4 bases and J by 5 bases, 13 bases remained unmatched. CDR3 in DNA: TGTGCCAGCAGCCCAAGGCTAGCGGGGGCCGGGGTGACCGGGGAGCTGTTTTTT. This translates into CASSPRLAGAGVTGELFF.

V usage is TRBV29-1 and J usage is TRBJ1-2; the D is unclear. This CDR3 comprises 13 residues. V shed 4 bases and J shed 4 bases, with 13 bases lying between them. Germline values: CDR1 SQVTM, CDR2 ANQGSEA. The DNA of the CDR3 is TGCAGCGTTGGTAGAGGCTCTATCTATGGCTACACCTTC. This sequence encodes CSVGRGSIYGYTF.